The 18 T cell receptor beta chains given below trace back to one sample, sequenced in a study of regulatory T cells in long-lasting Graves disease. The authors built TCR beta libraries using iRepertoire HTBI primers and Arm-PCR of CDR3 regions. Using its own MiXCR run on the multiplex PCR reads, TCRdb lists one record per CDR3 protein. This repertoire shows about half a million distinct CDR3 sequences, 20% to 25% found once; its top ten account for around 12%. Stated time point: persistent/refractory GD, antithyroid drugs over 5 years with positive TRAb. Construction of the TCR library relied on RNA isolated from PBMCs. The sequencing here drew on peripheral blood mononuclear cells (PBMCs), taken when the disease was refractory, from a patient treated with antithyroid drugs. The receptors shown here come from a female donor with Graves disease.

Concerning this clonotype itself: One base away lies a much larger clone, so this may be a sequencing read error. The J gene is TRBJ2-5, the V gene TRBV6-5, with TRBD2 identical over 7 bases. The V and J ends lost 0 bases and 5 bases, in that order; junction bases with no gene match: 9. CDR1 and CDR2 from the germline V gene are MNHEY and SVGAGI. The CDR3 totals 16 residues. Here the CDR3 DNA reads TGTGCCAGCAGTTACTCGATGACGGGGGGTCCTGAGACCCAGTACTTC. This encodes CASSYSMTGGPETQYF.

This clonotype occurred a few times. The chain uses TRBV6-1 and TRBJ2-3; 11 bases map to TRBD2. The CDR3 is 14 amino acids. Germline V lookup: CDR1 MNHNS, CDR2 SASEGT. V shed 5 bases and J 3 bases; nucleotides not matched to a gene: 1. The CDR3 nucleotides read TGTGCCAGCAGTACTAGCGGGAGTACAGATACGCAGTATTTT. Translating it yields CASSTSGSTDTQYF.

V gene TRBV5-4 combines with J gene TRBJ2-2, with 8 bases fitting TRBD2. The CDR3 sequence is 15 residues long. The V gene's germline CDR1 is SGHNT and CDR2 YYREEE (reference sequence). V lost 1 base to trimming and J lost 6 bases; unmatched junction nucleotides: 5. This CDR3 reads CASSLFGGAPGELFF. For the CDR3, the DNA is TGTGCCAGCAGCTTGTTCGGGGGGGCCCCCGGGGAGCTGTTTTTT.

The sample holds many counts of this clonotype. V gene TRBV6-2 or TRBV6-3 combines with J gene TRBJ1-6; no clear D. V shed 5 bases and J shed 5 bases, with 16 bases lying between them. This CDR3 is 16 amino acids long. The germline V gene encodes CDR1 MNHEY and CDR2 SVGEGT. Written as DNA, the CDR3 is TGTGCCAGCAGTGAAGGTAGCCCCACGGATAATTCACCCCTCCACTTT. Translated: CASSEGSPTDNSPLHF.

V usage is TRBV6-1 and J usage is TRBJ1-5; D may be TRBD1 (5 bases). Trimming took 5 bases from V and 7 from J, leaving 12 bases between them. In germline, CDR1 is MNHNS, CDR2 SASEGT. CDR3 length: 13 residues. CDR3 loop: CASSTGTVQPQHF. For the CDR3, the DNA is TGTGCCAGCAGTACTGGGACCGTACAGCCCCAGCATTTT.

The chain has TRBV2 and TRBJ1-2; unclear D gene. The CDR3 sequence is 13 residues long. V was pared by 1 base and J by 4 bases, with 7 bases between. Germline V gene sequence: CDR1 SNHLY, CDR2 FYNNEI. The CDR3 bases are TGTGCCAGCAGTGAAGGGGTGAGCTATGGCTACACCTTC. It encodes CASSEGVSYGYTF.

This clonotype was counted once. Possible read error: a much larger clone is one base away. J is TRBJ2-7 and V is TRBV4-1, with 11 bases fitting TRBD2. The germline CDR1 and CDR2 sequences are MGHRA and YSYEKL. The junction had 1 base not matched to a gene; V was cut back by 0 bases and J by 3 bases. The CDR3 has 15 amino acids. CDR3 protein: CASSQDTSGSYEQYF. The CDR3 region has the DNA TGCGCCAGCAGCCAAGATACTAGCGGGAGCTACGAGCAGTACTTC.

This clonotype was seen more than once but under ten times. V and J are TRBV30 and TRBJ1-1; D remains ambiguous. Germline loops: CDR1 GTSNPN, CDR2 SVGIG (reference sequence). V lost 3 bases and J lost 2, with 13 bases in between. CDR3 length: 14 amino acids. The CDR3 nucleotides read TGTGCCTGGAGGGAGAAACAGCTTAACACTGAAGCTTTCTTT. This sequence encodes CAWREKQLNTEAFF.

This clonotype came up a few times. V and J are TRBV12-3 or TRBV12-4 and TRBJ1-2; possible D gene TRBD1, 5 bases. V dropped 5 bases and J dropped 8 bases, with 18 bases sitting between them. This CDR3 comprises 14 residues. DNA for the CDR3: TGTGCCAGCAGTGGGGACCTCCGGGGTCGCGGCTACACCTTC. Protein: CASSGDLRGRGYTF.

There are a few counts of this clonotype. A read error may produce the germline difference seen at one junction end. The chain combines TRBV19 with TRBJ1-5, with D perhaps matching TRBD1 (5 bases). Germline V CDR1 and CDR2: LNHDA, SQIVND (reference sequence). This CDR3 spans 13 amino acids. CDR3 sequence: CASSRAGYQPQHF. CDR3 nucleotide sequence: TGTGCCAGTAGTAGGGCAGGGTATCAACCCCAGCATTTT. The whole variable domain, filled in from reference TRBV19 and TRBJ1-5, reads DGGITQSPKYLFRKEGQNVTLSCEQNLNHDAMYWYRQDPGQGLRLIYYSQIVNDFQKGDIAEGYSVSREKKESFPLTVTSAQKNPTAFYLCASSRAGYQPQHFGDGTRLSIL.

This clonotype was seen repeatedly, ten times or more. V and J are TRBV27 and TRBJ2-7; possibly TRBD1 or TRBD2 for D (5 bases each). The V gene lost 0 bases and the J gene lost 2 bases, with 20 bases spanning the gap. CDR3 length equals 18 residues. Germline CDR1 and CDR2: MNHEY and SMNVEV (reference sequence). This chain's CDR3 is CASSLSLSGPPYTYEQYF. The CDR3 DNA is TGTGCCAGCAGTTTATCGTTGTCGGGGCCGCCCTATACCTACGAGCAGTACTTC.

The CDR3 sequence is CASSSLGAPGQPQHF. The CDR3 region has the DNA TGTGCCAGCAGCTCCCTGGGGGCGCCGGGTCAGCCCCAGCATTTT. V is TRBV7-2 and J is TRBJ1-5; D is perhaps TRBD1 (6 bases). V was pared by 4 bases and J by 6 bases, with 16 bases between. The CDR3 runs to 15 residues. CDR1 is SGHTA and CDR2 is FQGNSA in the germline V gene.

The chain joins TRBV7-2 to TRBJ1-6; TRBD1 agrees at 9 bases. The CDR3 totals 15 residues. V gave up 1 base and J gave up 7 bases; unmatched junction bases: 2. The germline V gene encodes CDR1 SGHTA and CDR2 FQGNSA. CDR3 protein: CASSLDRGRNSPLHF. CDR3 in DNA: TGTGCCAGCAGCTTAGACAGGGGGCGAAATTCACCCCTCCACTTT.

For this clonotype: Since a much larger clone is just one base distant, this may be a read error. The rearrangement links TRBV2 to TRBJ2-2; 8 bases line up with TRBD1. CDR3 size: 14 residues. Germline CDR1 SNHLY, CDR2 FYNNEI. CDR3 sequence: CASSGQGLTGEPFF. The DNA of the CDR3 is TGTGCCAGCAGTGGACAGGGGCTCACCGGGGAGCCGTTTTTT.

The chain has TRBV5-6 and TRBJ1-2; possibly TRBD1 for D (5 bases). V lost 4 bases and J 8 bases, leaving 21 bases between the germline ends. The CDR3 is made up of 15 amino acids. CDR1 is SGHDT and CDR2 is YYEEEE in the germline V gene. CDR3 loop: CASSPRDGFFGGYTF. The DNA of the CDR3 is TGTGCCAGCAGCCCCCGGGACGGCTTTTTTGGAGGCTACACCTTC.

J is TRBJ2-7 and V is TRBV7-2, with 16 bases aligning to TRBD2. The CDR3 runs 17 residues. Germline V gene data show CDR1 as SGHTA and CDR2 as FQGNSA. V dropped 5 bases and J dropped 5; count of bases not matched to a gene: 9. CDR3 amino acids: CASSPGLAGGTDDEQYF. DNA of the CDR3: TGTGCCAGCAGCCCGGGACTAGCGGGGGGGACAGACGACGAGCAGTACTTC.

Of note for this clonotype: With a much larger clone just one base away, this may be a read error. The gene calls are TRBV6-1 and TRBJ2-2; 9 nucleotides agree with TRBD2. Germline V lookup: CDR1 MNHNS, CDR2 SASEGT. This CDR3 has 16 residues. The CDR3 DNA reads TGTGCCAGCAGTAAACTTCTAGCGGGGAACACCGGGGAGCTGCTTTTT. Translated, it gives CASSKLLAGNTGELLF.

This clonotype turned up a few times. The J gene is TRBJ2-5, the V gene TRBV20-1; D gene unclear. The germline V and J ends were trimmed by 6 bases and 7 bases, with 18 bases remaining between them. Germline V gene sequence: CDR1 DFQATT, CDR2 SNEGSKA (reference sequence). This CDR3 is 13 amino acids long. CDR3 region: CSAGGGISVTQYF. DNA of the CDR3: TGCAGTGCGGGTGGCGGTATAAGCGTGACCCAGTACTTC.